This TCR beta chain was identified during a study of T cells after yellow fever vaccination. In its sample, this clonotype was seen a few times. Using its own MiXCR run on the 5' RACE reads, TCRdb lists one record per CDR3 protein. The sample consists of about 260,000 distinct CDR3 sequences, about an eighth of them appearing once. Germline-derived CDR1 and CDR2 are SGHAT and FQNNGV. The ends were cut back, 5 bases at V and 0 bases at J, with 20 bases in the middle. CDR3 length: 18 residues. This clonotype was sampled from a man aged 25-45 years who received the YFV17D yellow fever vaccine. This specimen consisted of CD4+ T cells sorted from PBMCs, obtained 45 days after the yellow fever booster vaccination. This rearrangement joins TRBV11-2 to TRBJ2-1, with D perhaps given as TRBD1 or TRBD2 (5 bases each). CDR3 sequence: CASSPSVGTVGSYNEQFF. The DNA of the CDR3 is TGTGCCAGCAGCCCATCGGTGGGGACCGTGGGCTCCTACAATGAGCAGTTCTTC.